The subject of this entry is one TCR beta chain. What it recognizes is unknown. This sample stems from a study of T cell responses to AZD1222 COVID-19 vaccine. Whole-study context: Second doses at about 4 or about 12 weeks were pooled.

The CDR3 contains 14 residues. In germline, CDR1 is SGHTA, CDR2 FQGNSA. The V segment lost 3 bases and the J segment 11 bases; nucleotides outside the gene matches: 10. Sequencing used immunoSEQ multiplex PCR; TCRdb keeps in-frame clones, though not all of them. This sample has over 110,000 clones; under 95% occur once, and the top ten carry around 5%. Study-wide points: Vaccine-related CD4 TCRs covered spike, predominating at 160-218 and 743-854. White British donors predominated, females outnumbered males, and clonal diversity was possibly underestimated. The study reported that nearly half of spike-specific TCRs target unmutated variant regions.

The sample here was peripheral blood, taken on day 0 of AZD1222 vaccination. The J gene is TRBJ1-1, the V gene TRBV7-2, with TRBD1 identical over 9 bases. The source is an adult in good health. CDR3 in amino acids: CASSFRGTGIGAFF. The CDR3 nucleotides read TGTGCCAGCAGCTTCCGTGGGACAGGGATTGGCGCTTTCTTT. Based on the CDR3 plus reference TRBV7-2 and TRBJ1-1, the full variable domain is GAGVSQSPSNKVTEKGKDVELRCDPISGHTALYWYRQSLGQGLEFLIYFQGNSAPDKSGLPSDRFSAERTGGSVSTLTIQRTQQEDSAVYLCASSFRGTGIGAFFGQGTRLTVV.